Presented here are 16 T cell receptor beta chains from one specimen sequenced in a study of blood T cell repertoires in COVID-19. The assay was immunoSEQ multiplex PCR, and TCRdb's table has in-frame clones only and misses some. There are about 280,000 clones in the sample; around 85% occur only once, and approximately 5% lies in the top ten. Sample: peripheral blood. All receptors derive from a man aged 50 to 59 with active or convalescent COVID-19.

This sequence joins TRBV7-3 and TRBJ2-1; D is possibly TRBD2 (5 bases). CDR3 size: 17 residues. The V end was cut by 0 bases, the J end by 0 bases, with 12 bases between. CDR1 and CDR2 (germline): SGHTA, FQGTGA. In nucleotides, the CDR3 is TGTGCCAGCAGCTTAACAAGTCTAGCCAGCTCCTACAATGAGCAGTTCTTC. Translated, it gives CASSLTSLASSYNEQFF.

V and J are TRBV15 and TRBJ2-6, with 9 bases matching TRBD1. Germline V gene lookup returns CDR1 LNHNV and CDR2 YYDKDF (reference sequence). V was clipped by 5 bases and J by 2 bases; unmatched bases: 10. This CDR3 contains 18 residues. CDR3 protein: CATSARQGVFAGANVLTF. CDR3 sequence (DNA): TGTGCCACCAGCGCTCGACAGGGGGTTTTCGCTGGGGCCAACGTCCTGACTTTC.

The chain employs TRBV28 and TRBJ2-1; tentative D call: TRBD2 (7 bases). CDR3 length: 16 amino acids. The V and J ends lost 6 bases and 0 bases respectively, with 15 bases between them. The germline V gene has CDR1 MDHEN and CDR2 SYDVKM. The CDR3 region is CASSEGGGFSYNEQFF. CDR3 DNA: TGTGCCAGCAGCGAGGGGGGAGGGTTCTCCTACAATGAGCAGTTCTTC.

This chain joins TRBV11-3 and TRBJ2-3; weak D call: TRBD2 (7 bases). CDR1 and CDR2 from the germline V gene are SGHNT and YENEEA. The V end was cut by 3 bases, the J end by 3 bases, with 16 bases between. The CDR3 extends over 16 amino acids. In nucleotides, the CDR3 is TGTGCCAGCAGCTTGGGGGGGGGCCTTGTTACAGATACGCAGTATTTT. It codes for CASSLGGGLVTDTQYF.

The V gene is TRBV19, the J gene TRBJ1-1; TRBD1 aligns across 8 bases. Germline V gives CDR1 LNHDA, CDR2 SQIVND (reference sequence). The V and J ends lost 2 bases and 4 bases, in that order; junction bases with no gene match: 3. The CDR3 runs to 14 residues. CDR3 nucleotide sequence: TGTGCCAGTAGTATACGGACAGGGTTCACTGAAGCTTTCTTT. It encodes CASSIRTGFTEAFF.

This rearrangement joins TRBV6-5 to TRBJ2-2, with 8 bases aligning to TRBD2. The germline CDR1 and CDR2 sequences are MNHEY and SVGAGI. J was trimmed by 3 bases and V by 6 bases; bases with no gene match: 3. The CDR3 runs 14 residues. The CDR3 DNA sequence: TGTGCCAGCAGAGGACTAGCCTACACCGGGGAGCTGTTTTTT. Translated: CASRGLAYTGELFF.

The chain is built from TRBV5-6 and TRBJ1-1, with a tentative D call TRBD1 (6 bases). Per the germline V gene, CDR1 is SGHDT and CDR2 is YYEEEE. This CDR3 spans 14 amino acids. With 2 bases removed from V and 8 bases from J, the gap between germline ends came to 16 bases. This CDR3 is CASSLGGWGIEAFF. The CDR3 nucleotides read TGTGCCAGCAGCTTAGGGGGTTGGGGTATCGAAGCTTTCTTT. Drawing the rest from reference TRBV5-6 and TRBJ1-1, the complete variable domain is DAGVTQSPTHLIKTRGQQVTLRCSPKSGHDTVSWYQQALGQGPQFIFQYYEEEERQRGNFPDRFSGHQFPNYSSELNVNALLLGDSALYLCASSLGGWGIEAFFGQGTRLTVV.

In DNA form, the CDR3 reads TGCGCCAGCAGCCAGGGGACAGGGGGTCGCACAGATACGCAGTATTTT. This codes for CASSQGTGGRTDTQYF. The J gene is TRBJ2-3, the V gene TRBV4-1; TRBD1 matches 11 bases. Germline V lookup: CDR1 MGHRA, CDR2 YSYEKL. The length of the CDR3 is 16 residues. V lost 3 bases to trimming and J lost 1 base; unmatched junction nucleotides: 3.

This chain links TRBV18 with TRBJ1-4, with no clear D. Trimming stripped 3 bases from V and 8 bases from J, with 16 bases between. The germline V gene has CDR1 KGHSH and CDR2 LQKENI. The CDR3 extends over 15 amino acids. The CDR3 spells CASSPASQTGEKLFF. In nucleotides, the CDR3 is TGTGCCAGCTCACCGGCGTCACAGACCGGCGAAAAACTGTTTTTT.

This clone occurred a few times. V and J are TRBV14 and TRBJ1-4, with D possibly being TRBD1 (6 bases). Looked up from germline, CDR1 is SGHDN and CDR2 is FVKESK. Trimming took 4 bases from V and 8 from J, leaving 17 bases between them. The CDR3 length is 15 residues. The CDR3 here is CASSLIGRGDEKLFF. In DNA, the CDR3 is TGTGCCAGCAGCCTTATAGGCAGGGGCGACGAAAAACTGTTTTTT.

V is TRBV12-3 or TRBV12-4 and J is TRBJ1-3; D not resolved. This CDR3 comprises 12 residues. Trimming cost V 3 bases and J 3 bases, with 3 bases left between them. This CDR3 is CASSFSGNTIYF. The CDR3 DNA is TGTGCCAGCAGTTTTAGTGGAAACACCATATATTTT.

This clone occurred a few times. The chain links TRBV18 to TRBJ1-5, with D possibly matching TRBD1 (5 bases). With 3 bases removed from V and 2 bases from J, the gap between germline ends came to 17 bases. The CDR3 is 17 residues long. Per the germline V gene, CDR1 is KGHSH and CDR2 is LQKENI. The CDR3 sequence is CASSPFRTRDGNQPQHF. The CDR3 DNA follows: TGTGCCAGCTCACCTTTCCGGACCAGGGATGGCAATCAGCCCCAGCATTTT.

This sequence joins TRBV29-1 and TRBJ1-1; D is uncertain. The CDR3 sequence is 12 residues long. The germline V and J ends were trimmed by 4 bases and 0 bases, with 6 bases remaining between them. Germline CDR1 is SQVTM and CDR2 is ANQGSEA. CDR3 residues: CSVGHMNTEAFF. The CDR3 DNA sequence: TGCAGCGTTGGACACATGAACACTGAAGCTTTCTTT.

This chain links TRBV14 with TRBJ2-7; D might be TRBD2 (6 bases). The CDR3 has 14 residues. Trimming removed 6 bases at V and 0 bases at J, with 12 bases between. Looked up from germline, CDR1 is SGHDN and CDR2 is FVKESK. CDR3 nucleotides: TGTGCCAGCAGTGGGGACTTGGGCTCCTACGAGCAGTACTTC. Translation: CASSGDLGSYEQYF.

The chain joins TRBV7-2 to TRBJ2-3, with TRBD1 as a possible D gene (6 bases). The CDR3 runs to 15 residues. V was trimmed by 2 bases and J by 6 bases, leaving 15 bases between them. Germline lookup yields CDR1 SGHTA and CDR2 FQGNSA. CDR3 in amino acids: CASSLRSGEGDTQYF. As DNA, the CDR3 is TGTGCCAGCAGCTTACGGTCAGGGGAAGGGGATACGCAGTATTTT.

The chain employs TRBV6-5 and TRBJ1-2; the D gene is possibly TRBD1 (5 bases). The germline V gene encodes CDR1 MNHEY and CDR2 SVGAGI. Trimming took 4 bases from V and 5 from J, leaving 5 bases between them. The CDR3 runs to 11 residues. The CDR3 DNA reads TGTGCCAGCAGTTCAGGGTATGGCTACACCTTC. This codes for CASSSGYGYTF.